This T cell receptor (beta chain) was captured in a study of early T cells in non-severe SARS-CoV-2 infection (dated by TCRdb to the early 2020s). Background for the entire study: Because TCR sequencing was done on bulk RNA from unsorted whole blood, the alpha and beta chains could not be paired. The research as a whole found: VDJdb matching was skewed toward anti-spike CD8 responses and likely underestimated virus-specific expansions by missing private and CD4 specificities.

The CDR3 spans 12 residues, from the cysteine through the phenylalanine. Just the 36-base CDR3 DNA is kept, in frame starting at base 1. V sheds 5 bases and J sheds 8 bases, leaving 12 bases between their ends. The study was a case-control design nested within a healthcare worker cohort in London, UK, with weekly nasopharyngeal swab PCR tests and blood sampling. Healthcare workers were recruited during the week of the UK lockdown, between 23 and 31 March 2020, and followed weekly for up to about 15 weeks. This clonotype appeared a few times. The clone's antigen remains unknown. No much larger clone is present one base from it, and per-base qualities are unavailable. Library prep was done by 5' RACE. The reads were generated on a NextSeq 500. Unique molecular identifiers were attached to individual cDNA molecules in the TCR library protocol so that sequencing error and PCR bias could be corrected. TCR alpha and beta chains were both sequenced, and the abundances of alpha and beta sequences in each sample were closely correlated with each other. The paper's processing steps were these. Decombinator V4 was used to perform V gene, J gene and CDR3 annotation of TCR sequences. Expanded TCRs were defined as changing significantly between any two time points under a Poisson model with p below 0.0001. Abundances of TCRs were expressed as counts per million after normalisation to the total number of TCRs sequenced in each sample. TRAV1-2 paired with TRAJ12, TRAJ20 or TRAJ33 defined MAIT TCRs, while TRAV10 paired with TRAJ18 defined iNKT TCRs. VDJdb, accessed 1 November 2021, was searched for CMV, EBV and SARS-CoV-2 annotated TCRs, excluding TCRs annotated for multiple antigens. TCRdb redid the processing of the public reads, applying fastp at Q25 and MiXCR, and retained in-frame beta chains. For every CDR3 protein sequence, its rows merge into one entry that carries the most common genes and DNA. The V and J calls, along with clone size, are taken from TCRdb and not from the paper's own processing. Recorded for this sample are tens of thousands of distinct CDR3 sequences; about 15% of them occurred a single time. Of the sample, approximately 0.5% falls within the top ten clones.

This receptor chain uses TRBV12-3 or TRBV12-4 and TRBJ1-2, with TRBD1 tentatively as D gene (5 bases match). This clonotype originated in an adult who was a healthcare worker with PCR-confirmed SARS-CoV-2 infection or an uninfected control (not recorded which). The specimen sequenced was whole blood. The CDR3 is CASSPQGWGYTF. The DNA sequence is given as TGTGCCAGCAGTCCGCAGGGTTGGGGCTACACCTTC.